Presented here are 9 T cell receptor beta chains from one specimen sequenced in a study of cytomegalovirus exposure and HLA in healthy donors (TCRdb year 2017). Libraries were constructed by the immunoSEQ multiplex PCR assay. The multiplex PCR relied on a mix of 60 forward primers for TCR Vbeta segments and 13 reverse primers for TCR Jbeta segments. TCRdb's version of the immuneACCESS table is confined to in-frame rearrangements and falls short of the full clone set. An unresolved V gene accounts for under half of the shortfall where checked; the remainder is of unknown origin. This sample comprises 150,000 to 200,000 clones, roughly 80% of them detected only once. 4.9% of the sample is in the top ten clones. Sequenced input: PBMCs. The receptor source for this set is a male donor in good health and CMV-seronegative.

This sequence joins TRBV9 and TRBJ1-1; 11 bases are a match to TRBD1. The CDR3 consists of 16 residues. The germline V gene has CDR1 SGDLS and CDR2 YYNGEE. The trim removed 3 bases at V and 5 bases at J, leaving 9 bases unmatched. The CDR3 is CASSEAGTGGRTEAFF. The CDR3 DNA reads TGTGCCAGCAGCGAGGCCGGGACAGGGGGAAGAACTGAAGCTTTCTTT. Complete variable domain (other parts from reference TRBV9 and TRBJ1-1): DSGVTQTPKHLITATGQRVTLRCSPRSGDLSVYWYQQSLDQGLQFLIQYYNGEERAKGNILERFSAQQFPDLHSELNLSSLELGDSALYFCASSEAGTGGRTEAFFGQGTRLTVV.

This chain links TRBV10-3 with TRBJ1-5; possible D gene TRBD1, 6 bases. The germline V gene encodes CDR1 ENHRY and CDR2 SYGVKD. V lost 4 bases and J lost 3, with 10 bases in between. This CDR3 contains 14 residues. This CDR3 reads CAISAQGLNQPQHF. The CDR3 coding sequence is TGTGCCATCAGTGCTCAGGGGCTCAATCAGCCCCAGCATTTT.

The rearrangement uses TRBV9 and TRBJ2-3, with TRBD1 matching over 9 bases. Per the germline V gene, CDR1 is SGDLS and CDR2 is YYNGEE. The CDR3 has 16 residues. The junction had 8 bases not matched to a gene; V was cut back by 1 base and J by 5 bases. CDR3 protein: CASSVSGQGVRDTQYF. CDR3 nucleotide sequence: TGTGCCAGCAGCGTATCGGGACAGGGCGTCAGAGATACGCAGTATTTT.

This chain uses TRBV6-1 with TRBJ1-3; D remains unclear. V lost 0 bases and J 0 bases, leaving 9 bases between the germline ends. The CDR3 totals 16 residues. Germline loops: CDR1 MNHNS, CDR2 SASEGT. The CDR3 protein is CASSEALRGSGNTIYF. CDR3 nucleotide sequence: TGTGCCAGCAGTGAAGCGCTTCGGGGCTCTGGAAACACCATATATTTT.

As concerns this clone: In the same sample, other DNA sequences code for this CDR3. The CDR3 sequence: CASSLRTGYTEAFF. As DNA, the CDR3 is TGTGCCAGCAGTTTGCGGACAGGTTATACTGAAGCTTTCTTT. This chain uses TRBV27 with TRBJ1-1; 7 bases are a match to TRBD1. The CDR3 totals 14 residues. Germline values: CDR1 MNHEY, CDR2 SMNVEV (reference sequence). With 3 bases clipped from V and 5 bases from J, the junction kept 6 bases outside the gene matches.

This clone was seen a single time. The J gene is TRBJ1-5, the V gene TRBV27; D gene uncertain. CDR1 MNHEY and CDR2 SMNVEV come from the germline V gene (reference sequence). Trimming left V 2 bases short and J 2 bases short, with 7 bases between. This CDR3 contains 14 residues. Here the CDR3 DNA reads TGTGCCAGCAGTTTAAGCACAGGCAATCAGCCCCAGCATTTT. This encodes CASSLSTGNQPQHF.

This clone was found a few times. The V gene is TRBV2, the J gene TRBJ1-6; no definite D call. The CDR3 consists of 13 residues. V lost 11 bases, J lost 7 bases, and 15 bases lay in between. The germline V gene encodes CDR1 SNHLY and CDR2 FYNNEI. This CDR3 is CAGRTAENSPLHF. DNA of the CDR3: TGTGCCGGCCGGACTGCCGAGAATTCACCCCTCCACTTT.

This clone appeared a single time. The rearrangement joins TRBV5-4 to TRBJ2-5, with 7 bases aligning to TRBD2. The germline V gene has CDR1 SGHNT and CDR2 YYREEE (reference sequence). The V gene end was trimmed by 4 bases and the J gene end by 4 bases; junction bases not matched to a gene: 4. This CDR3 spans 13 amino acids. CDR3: CASSREERETQYF. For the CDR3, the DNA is TGTGCCAGCAGCCGGGAGGAGAGAGAGACCCAGTACTTC.

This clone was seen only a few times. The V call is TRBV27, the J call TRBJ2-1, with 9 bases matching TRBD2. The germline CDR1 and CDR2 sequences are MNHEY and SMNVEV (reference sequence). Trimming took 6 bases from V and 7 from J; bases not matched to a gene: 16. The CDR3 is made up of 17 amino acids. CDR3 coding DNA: TGTGCCAGCAGGGTCCTACTAGCGGGCGGGCCGGGGAATGAGCAGTTCTTC. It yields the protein CASRVLLAGGPGNEQFF.